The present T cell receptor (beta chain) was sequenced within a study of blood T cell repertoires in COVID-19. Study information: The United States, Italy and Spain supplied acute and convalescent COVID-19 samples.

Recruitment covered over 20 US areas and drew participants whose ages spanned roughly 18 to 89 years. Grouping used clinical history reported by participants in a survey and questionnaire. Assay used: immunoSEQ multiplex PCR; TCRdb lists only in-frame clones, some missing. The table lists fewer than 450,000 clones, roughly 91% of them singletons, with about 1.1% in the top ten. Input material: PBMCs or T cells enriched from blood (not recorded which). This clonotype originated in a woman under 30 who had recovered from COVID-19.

The CDR3 bases are TGCGCCAGCAGCCGGTATGCTAGCGGGGGCTACGAGCAGTACTTC. This translates into CASSRYASGGYEQYF. The chain uses TRBV4-1 and TRBJ2-7, with 10 bases fitting TRBD2. This CDR3 spans 15 amino acids. Germline V lookup: CDR1 MGHRA, CDR2 YSYEKL. V was clipped by 4 bases and J by 3 bases; unmatched bases: 6.